Listed here is a single T cell receptor beta chain. Its antigen is undetermined. Clones were sequenced by immunoSEQ multiplex PCR, and TCRdb holds only the in-frame ones, with some missing. This table holds about 92,000 clones, around three quarters found once. The time point is: baseline, week 1 (first vaccination visit). This sample's treatment: pre-vaccination baseline after standard-of-care therapy. V lost 3 bases and J lost 1, with 9 bases in between. This CDR3 is 14 amino acids long. Germline V gene data show CDR1 as LGHNA and CDR2 as YNFKEQ. The sample comes from a study of a mutant IDH1 vaccine in newly diagnosed glioma. Looking at the study overall: Treated patients, averaging about 40 years, were roughly 60% male and around 40% female. Whole-study findings and limits: Pseudoprogression seemingly bore no relation to changes in top peripheral T cell clonotypes.

The sample was PBMCs, taken from a glioma patient treated with radiotherapy, temozolomide or both. The chain couples TRBV4-2 to TRBJ2-5; no clear D gene. The TCR comes from a middle-aged man with glioma. The CDR3 coding sequence is TGTGCCAGCAGCCAGCCCGGGCCCCAAGAGACCCAGTACTTC. It specifies CASSQPGPQETQYF.